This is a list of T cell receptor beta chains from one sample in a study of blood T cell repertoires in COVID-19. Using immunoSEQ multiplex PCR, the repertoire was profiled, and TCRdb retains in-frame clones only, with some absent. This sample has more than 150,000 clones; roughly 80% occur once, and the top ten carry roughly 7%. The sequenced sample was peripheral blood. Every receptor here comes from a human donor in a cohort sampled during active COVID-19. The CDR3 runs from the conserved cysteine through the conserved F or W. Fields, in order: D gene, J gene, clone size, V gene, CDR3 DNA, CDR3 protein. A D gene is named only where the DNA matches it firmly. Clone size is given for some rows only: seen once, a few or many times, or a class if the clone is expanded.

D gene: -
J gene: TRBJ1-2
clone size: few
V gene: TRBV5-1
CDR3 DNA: TGCGCCAGCAGCCCACGGGTTTCGGATGGCTACACCTTC
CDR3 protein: CASSPRVSDGYTF

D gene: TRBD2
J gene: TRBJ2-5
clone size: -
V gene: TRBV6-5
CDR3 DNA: TGTGCCAGCAGTTTCCGACTAGCGGTCGTGGGAGAGACCCAGTACTTC
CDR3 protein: CASSFRLAVVGETQYF

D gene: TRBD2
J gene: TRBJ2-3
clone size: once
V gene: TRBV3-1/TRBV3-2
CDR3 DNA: TGTGCCAGCAGCATTCGGGCTAGCGGGGGCACAGATACGCAGTATTTT
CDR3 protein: CASSIRASGGTDTQYF

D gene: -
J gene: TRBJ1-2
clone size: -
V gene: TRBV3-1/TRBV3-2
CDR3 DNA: TGTGCCAGCAGCCAAGGGACAGTGCCCGTCTATGGCTACACCTTC
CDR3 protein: CASSQGTVPVYGYTF

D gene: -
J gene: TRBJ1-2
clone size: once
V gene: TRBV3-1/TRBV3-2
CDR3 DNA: TGTGCCAGCAGCCAAGAACCCGCGGGCTATGGCTACACCTTC
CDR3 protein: CASSQEPAGYGYTF

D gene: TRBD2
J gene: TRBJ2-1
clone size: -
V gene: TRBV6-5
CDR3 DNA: TGTGCCAGCAAAAACCCGGGACTAGTGGGTGAGCAGTTCTTC
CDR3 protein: CASKNPGLVGEQFF

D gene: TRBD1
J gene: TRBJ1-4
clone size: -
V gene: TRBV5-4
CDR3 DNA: TGTGCCAGCAGCTTGACAGGGGTTAATGAAAAACTGTTTTTT
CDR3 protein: CASSLTGVNEKLFF

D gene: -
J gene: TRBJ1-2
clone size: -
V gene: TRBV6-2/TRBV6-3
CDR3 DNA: TGTGCCAGCAGCCAGGACAGATCCTATGGCTACACCTTC
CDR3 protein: CASSQDRSYGYTF

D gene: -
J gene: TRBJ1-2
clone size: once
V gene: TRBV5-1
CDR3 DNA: TGCGCCAGCAGCTTGGGGCAGGGTGGTGGCTACACCTTC
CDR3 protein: CASSLGQGGGYTF

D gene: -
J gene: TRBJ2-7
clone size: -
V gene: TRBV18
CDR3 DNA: TGTGCCAGCTCATCCTCCAGCTACGAGCAGTACTTC
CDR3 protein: CASSSSSYEQYF

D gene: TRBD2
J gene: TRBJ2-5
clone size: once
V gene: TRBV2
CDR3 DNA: TGTGCCAGCAGTGACTCGCTAGCGGGGGTTGAGACCCAGTACTTC
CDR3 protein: CASSDSLAGVETQYF

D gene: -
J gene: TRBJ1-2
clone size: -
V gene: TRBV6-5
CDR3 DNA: TGTGCCAGCATGAGGGAGAACTATGGCTACACCTTC
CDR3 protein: CASMRENYGYTF

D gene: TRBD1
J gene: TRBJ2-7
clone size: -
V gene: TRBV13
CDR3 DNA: TGTGCCAGCAGCTCCCGGACAGGGTACGAGCAGTACTTC
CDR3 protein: CASSSRTGYEQYF

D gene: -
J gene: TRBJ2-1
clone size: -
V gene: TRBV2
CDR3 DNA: TGTGCCAGCAGGGAGTCCCCGGACTCCAACAATGAGCAGTTCTTC
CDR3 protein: CASRESPDSNNEQFF

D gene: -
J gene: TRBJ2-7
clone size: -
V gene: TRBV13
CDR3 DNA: TGTGCCAGCAGCCTCGACAGGTCCACTAGCTCCTACGAGCAGTACTTC
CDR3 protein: CASSLDRSTSSYEQYF

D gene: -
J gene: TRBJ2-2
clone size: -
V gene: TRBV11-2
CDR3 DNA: TGTGCCAGCAGCTCCACAGGGTTAAGCGGGGAGCTGTTTTTT
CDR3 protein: CASSSTGLSGELFF

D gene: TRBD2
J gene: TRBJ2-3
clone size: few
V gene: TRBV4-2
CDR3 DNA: TGTGCCAGCAGCCAGGCCGGCGGGGAGGGAGATACGCAGTATTTT
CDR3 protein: CASSQAGGEGDTQYF

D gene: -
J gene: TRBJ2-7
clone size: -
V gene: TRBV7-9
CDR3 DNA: TGTGCCAGCAGCTTAGCCGGCGGCGTACAGCAGTACTTC
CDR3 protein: CASSLAGGVQQYF

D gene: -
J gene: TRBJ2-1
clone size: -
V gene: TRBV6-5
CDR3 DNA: TGTGCCAGCAGCCGTGACAATGAGCAGTTCTTC
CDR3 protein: CASSRDNEQFF

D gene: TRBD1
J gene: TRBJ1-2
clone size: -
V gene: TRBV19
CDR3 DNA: TGTGCCAGTAGCAGGGACAGGAACTATGGCTACACCTTC
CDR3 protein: CASSRDRNYGYTF

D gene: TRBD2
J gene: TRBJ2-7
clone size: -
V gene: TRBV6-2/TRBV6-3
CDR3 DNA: TGTGCCAGCAGTACCAGCGGGGGGAGTTCCTACGAGCAGTACTTC
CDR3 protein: CASSTSGGSSYEQYF

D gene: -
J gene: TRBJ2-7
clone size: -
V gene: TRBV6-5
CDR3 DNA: TGTGCCAGCAGTTACTTGGACACCGAATACGAGCAGTACTTC
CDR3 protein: CASSYLDTEYEQYF

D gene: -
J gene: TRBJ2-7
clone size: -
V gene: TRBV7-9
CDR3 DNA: TGTGCCAGCAGCATAGCGACAGGTTCCCCAGCCTACGAGCAGTACTTC
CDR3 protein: CASSIATGSPAYEQYF

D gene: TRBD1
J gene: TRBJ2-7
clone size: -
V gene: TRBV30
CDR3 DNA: TGTGCCTCGGCGGACAGGGCTGACGAGCAGTACTTC
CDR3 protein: CASADRADEQYF

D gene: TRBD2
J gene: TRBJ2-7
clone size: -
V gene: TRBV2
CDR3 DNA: TGTGCCAGCAGGGGACTAGCGGGGGGGCAGACCGAGCAGTACTTC
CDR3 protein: CASRGLAGGQTEQYF

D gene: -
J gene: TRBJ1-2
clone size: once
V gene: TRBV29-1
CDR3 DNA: TGCAGCGTTGATGATAGGGGAGGGGACTATGGCTACACCTTC
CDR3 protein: CSVDDRGGDYGYTF

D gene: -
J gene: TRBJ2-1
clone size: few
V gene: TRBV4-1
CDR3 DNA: TGCGCCAGCAGCCAAGACAGGCTAACCCTCAATGAGCAGTTCTTC
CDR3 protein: CASSQDRLTLNEQFF

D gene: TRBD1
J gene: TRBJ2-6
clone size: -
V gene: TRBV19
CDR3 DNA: TGTGCCAGTAGTACGACAGGGTTTGGGGCCAACGTCCTGACTTTC
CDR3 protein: CASSTTGFGANVLTF

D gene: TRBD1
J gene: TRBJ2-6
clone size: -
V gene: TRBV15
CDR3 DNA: TGTGCCACCAGCAGAGACAGGGGGCCCCCCTCTGGGGCCAACGTCCTGACTTTC
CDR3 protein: CATSRDRGPPSGANVLTF

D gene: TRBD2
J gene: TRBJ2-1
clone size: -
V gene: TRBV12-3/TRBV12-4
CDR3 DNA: TGTGCCAGCAGTTCGGGACTAGCGGGGGGGCAGTTCTTC
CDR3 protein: CASSSGLAGGQFF

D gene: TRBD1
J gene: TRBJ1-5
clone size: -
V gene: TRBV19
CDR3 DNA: TGTGCCAGTAGGACATACGGGGACAGCAGCAATCAGCCCCAGCATTTT
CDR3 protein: CASRTYGDSSNQPQHF

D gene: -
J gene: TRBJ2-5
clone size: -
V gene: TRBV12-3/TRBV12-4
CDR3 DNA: TGTGCCAGCGGGCCGGGGAGAGAGACCCAGTACTTC
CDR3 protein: CASGPGRETQYF

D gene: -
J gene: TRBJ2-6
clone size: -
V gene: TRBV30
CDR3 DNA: TGTGCCTGGAGTAGAGACTTACCTAGCTCTGGGGCCAACGTCCTGACTTTC
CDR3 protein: CAWSRDLPSSGANVLTF

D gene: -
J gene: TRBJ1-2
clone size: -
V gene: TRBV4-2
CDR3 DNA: TGTGCCAGCAGGCCCATTTCGACAGATAACTATGGCTACACCTTC
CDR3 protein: CASRPISTDNYGYTF

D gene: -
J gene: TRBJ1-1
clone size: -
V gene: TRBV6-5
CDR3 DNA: TGTGCCAGCAGTATCGCCTTAGGGGGGAACACTGAAGCTTTCTTT
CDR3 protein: CASSIALGGNTEAFF

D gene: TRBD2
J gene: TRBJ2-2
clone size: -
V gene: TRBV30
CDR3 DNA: TGTGCCTGGAGGCCCGGACTAGCGGGGGGGTTCACCGGGGAGCTGTTTTTT
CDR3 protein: CAWRPGLAGGFTGELFF

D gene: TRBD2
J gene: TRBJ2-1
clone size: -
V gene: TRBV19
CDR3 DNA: TGTGCCAGTAGTATCGCCGGGACTAGCGAGGACAATGAGCAGTTCTTC
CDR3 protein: CASSIAGTSEDNEQFF

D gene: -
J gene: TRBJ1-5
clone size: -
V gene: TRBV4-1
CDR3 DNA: TGCGCCAGCAGCCAAGATTGGCAGGGGTGGAATCAGCCCCAGCATTTT
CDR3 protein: CASSQDWQGWNQPQHF

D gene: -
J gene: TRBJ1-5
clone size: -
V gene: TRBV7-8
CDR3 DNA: TGTGCCAGCAGCCACGGGAGCAATCAGCCCCAGCATTTT
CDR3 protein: CASSHGSNQPQHF

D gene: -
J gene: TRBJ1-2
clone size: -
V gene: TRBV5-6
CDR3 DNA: TGTGCCAGCAGCCGCCGGTCCGGGGGTGGCTACACCTTC
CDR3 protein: CASSRRSGGGYTF

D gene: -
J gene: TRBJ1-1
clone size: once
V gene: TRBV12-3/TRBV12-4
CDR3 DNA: TGTGCCAGCCAGGTCCTTTGGGACACTGAAGCTTTCTTT
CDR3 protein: CASQVLWDTEAFF

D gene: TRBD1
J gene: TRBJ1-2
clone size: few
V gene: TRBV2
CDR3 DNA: TGTGCCAGCACCGTACAGGGGGATCCCTATGGCTACACCTTC
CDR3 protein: CASTVQGDPYGYTF